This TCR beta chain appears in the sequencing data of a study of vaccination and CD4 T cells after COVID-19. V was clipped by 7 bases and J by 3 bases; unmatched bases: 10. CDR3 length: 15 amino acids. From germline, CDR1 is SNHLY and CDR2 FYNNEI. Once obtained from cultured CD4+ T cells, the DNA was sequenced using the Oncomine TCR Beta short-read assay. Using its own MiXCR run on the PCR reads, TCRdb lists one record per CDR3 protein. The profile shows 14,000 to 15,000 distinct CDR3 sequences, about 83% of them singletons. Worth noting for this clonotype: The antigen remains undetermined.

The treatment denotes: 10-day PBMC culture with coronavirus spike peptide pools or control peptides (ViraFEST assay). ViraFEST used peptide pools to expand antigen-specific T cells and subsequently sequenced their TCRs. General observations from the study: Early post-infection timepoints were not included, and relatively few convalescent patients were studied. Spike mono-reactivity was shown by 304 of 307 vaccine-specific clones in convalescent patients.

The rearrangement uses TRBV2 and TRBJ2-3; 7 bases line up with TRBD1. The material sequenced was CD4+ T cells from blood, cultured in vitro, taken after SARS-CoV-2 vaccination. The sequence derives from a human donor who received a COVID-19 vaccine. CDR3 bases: TGTGCCAGCATTTATCCGGGACAGAGAACAGATACGCAGTATTTT. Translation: CASIYPGQRTDTQYF.